These T cell receptor beta chains were read from a single sample in a study of blood T cell repertoires in COVID-19. Assay used: immunoSEQ multiplex PCR; TCRdb lists only in-frame clones, some missing. Of about 63,000 clones listed, about 80% were seen once; the top ten hold about 50%. The sequencing sample was made of peripheral blood. The receptor source for this set is an elderly woman with acute or convalescent COVID-19. The CDR3 runs from the conserved cysteine through the conserved F or W. Each record gives: V gene, J gene, D gene, clone size, CDR3 length, CDR3 DNA, CDR3 protein. D genes are given only for firm matches. Clone size, where shown, is once, few, many, or a class for clones that have expanded.

>TRBV28|TRBJ2-1|-|-|14
TGTGCCAGCAGTTTAACGCGGAGCTACAATGAGCAGTTCTTC
CASSLTRSYNEQFF
>TRBV10-3|TRBJ2-1|TRBD1|-|15
TGTGCCATCAGTGAAGAGGGGGCGCCTTACAATGAGCAGTTCTTC
CAISEEGAPYNEQFF
>TRBV7-9|TRBJ2-1|TRBD2|-|15
TGTGCCAGCATCGCCCTAGCGGGAGTTGGGAATGAGCAGTTCTTC
CASIALAGVGNEQFF
>TRBV3-1/TRBV3-2|TRBJ2-2|TRBD2|-|17
TGTGCCAGCAGCCAAAAAGACGGACTAGCGGGCACCGGGGAGCTGTTTTTT
CASSQKDGLAGTGELFF
>TRBV5-1|TRBJ1-4|-|-|15
TGCGCCAGCAGCTTGGACCCAGGGCGGAATGAAAAACTGTTTTTT
CASSLDPGRNEKLFF
>TRBV4-1|TRBJ1-5|-|-|14
TGCGCCAGCAGCCAAGACAGGGCAGGGCAGCCCCAGCATTTT
CASSQDRAGQPQHF
>TRBV4-2|TRBJ1-3|TRBD1|-|13
TGTGCCAGCAGCCAAGTGGGGACAGGGGAGAGAAATTTT
CASSQVGTGERNF
>TRBV30|TRBJ2-7|TRBD2|-|15
TGTGCCTGGAGTCCCGGACTAGCGGGAAGTTACGAGCAGTACTTC
CAWSPGLAGSYEQYF
>TRBV28|TRBJ1-4|-|-|14
TGTGCCAGCAGTTCCCTCACAGGGAATGAAAAACTGTTTTTT
CASSSLTGNEKLFF
>TRBV27|TRBJ2-7|-|once|12
TGTGCCAGCAGTACGTACATGGGGGGGCAGTACTTC
CASSTYMGGQYF
>TRBV6-6|TRBJ2-3|-|-|11
TGTGCCAGCAGCCCAGGAACTACGCAGTATTTT
CASSPGTTQYF
>TRBV7-9|TRBJ1-5|TRBD1|-|17
TGTGCCAGCAGCCCCGATGGCCGGGGACAGGGGAATCAGCCCCAGCATTTT
CASSPDGRGQGNQPQHF
>TRBV5-8|TRBJ2-7|-|-|13
TGTGCCAGCAGCTTGAACAGGGACGGTGAGCAGTACTTC
CASSLNRDGEQYF
>TRBV11-2|TRBJ2-7|TRBD1|few|13
TGTGCCAGCAGGACAACAGGGGGAGGCGAGCAGTACTTC
CASRTTGGGEQYF
>TRBV7-2|TRBJ1-5|-|-|17
TGTGCCAGCAGCTCTAGAGGAGGAAGTCTATTCAATCAGCCCCAGCATTTT
CASSSRGGSLFNQPQHF
>TRBV2|TRBJ2-3|-|-|12
TGTGCCAGCAGGGATAGAGGTCCTACGCAGTATTTT
CASRDRGPTQYF
>TRBV7-3|TRBJ2-1|TRBD2|-|12
TGTGCCAGCAGCCAGGACGGGGGGAAGCAGTTCTTC
CASSQDGGKQFF
>TRBV7-9|TRBJ2-2|-|-|15
TGTGCCAGCAGCCTCAAGGGGTTGAGCACCGGGGAGCTGTTTTTT
CASSLKGLSTGELFF
>TRBV5-1|TRBJ2-3|TRBD2|-|15
TGCGCCAGCAGCCCGACTAGCGGGAGCGCAGATACGCAGTATTTT
CASSPTSGSADTQYF
>TRBV7-2|TRBJ2-1|-|-|14
TGTGCCAGCAGCTTAGCGGGCCCCAGGGAAAAGCAGTTCTTC
CASSLAGPREKQFF
>TRBV5-6|TRBJ2-3|TRBD2|once|16
TGTGCCAGCAGCTTGGGACTAGCGGGAGTCACAGATACGCAGTATTTT
CASSLGLAGVTDTQYF
>TRBV28|TRBJ2-7|-|-|14
TGTGCCAGCAGCCCCCCGGGACACCACTACGAGCAGTACTTC
CASSPPGHHYEQYF
>TRBV30|TRBJ2-3|TRBD2|once|13
TGTGCCCGGACTAGCGGGCGCACAGATACGCAGTATTTT
CARTSGRTDTQYF
>TRBV2|TRBJ2-7|-|-|13
TGTGCCAGCAGTGGGGGCAGGGGATACGAGCAGTACTTC
CASSGGRGYEQYF
>TRBV28|TRBJ2-1|TRBD1|-|16
TGTGCCAGCAGCGTCGCCGGGACAGGGTATGACAATGAGCAGTTCTTC
CASSVAGTGYDNEQFF
>TRBV5-1|TRBJ1-3|TRBD1|-|17
TGCGCCAGCAGCCCAACCCCTCCGGACAGGGCCGGAAACACCATATATTTT
CASSPTPPDRAGNTIYF
>TRBV6-5|TRBJ2-2|TRBD1|-|15
TGTGCCAGCAGGCCCCGAGGACAGGGGATCGGGGAGCTGTTTTTT
CASRPRGQGIGELFF
>TRBV7-9|TRBJ2-7|TRBD2|-|15
TGTGCCAGCAGCCAAACTAGCGGACACTCCTACGAGCAGTACTTC
CASSQTSGHSYEQYF
>TRBV6-2/TRBV6-3|TRBJ2-7|-|-|15
TGTGCCAGCAGTATCCGGGGGACTTCCATCTTCGAGCAGTACTTC
CASSIRGTSIFEQYF
>TRBV3-1/TRBV3-2|TRBJ1-4|-|-|13
TGTGCCAGCAGCCAAGGGTTAACGGGGTTGCTGTTTTTT
CASSQGLTGLLFF
>TRBV4-3|TRBJ2-2|TRBD2|-|19
TGCGCCAGCAGCCAAGAGATGGCCGGACTAGCGGGAGCAGCCGGGGAGCTGTTTTTT
CASSQEMAGLAGAAGELFF
>TRBV15|TRBJ1-2|TRBD1|-|15
TGTGCCACCAGCAGCAGGGACAGGGGGCGACCTGGCTACACCTTC
CATSSRDRGRPGYTF
>TRBV6-5|TRBJ1-2|TRBD1|-|14
TGTGCCAGCAGGGGGACAGGGAATCAGGATGGCTACACCTTC
CASRGTGNQDGYTF
>TRBV5-1|TRBJ2-5|TRBD2|few|16
TGCGGCCGACGACGGACTAGCGGGAGGGCCGGGCAGACCCAGTACTTC
CGRRRTSGRAGQTQYF
>TRBV14|TRBJ2-1|-|-|14
TGTGCCAGCAGCGGGACACCTTATGTCAATGAGCAGTTCTTC
CASSGTPYVNEQFF
>TRBV4-2|TRBJ2-1|TRBD2|-|12
TGTGCCAGCAGCCCGGGGGGAGATGAGCAGTTCTTC
CASSPGGDEQFF
>TRBV5-1|TRBJ1-1|-|few|16
TGCGCCAGCAGCTTGGGGGCGACAGGCGAGAACACTGAAGCTTTCTTT
CASSLGATGENTEAFF
>TRBV5-6|TRBJ1-2|TRBD1|-|14
TGTGCCAGCAGCATCGGACAGGGCTACTATGGCTACACCTTC
CASSIGQGYYGYTF
>TRBV6-5|TRBJ1-1|TRBD1|-|12
TGTGCCAGCAAAACAGGGGGGACTGAAGCTTTCTTT
CASKTGGTEAFF
>TRBV2|TRBJ2-1|-|once|10
TGTGCCAGTACGGGCAATGAGCAGTTCTTC
CASTGNEQFF
>TRBV7-3|TRBJ2-3|TRBD2|-|13
TGTGCCAGCTCCCGGGAGGTCCAAGATACGCAGTATTTT
CASSREVQDTQYF
>TRBV9|TRBJ1-2|-|-|13
TGTGCCAGCAGCCCCGACAGAAACTATGGCTACACCTTC
CASSPDRNYGYTF
>TRBV27|TRBJ2-7|TRBD2|few|16
TGTGCCAGCAGTCCAGGACTAGCGGGGCTCTCCTACGAGCAGTACTTC
CASSPGLAGLSYEQYF
>TRBV29-1|TRBJ2-1|TRBD2|-|14
TGCAGCGGGGGGGATAGGACTAGATCTAATCAGCAGTTCTTC
CSGGDRTRSNQQFF
>TRBV19|TRBJ1-1|-|-|14
TGTGCCAGTAGTACCGGACAGACGAACACTGAAGCTTTCTTT
CASSTGQTNTEAFF
>TRBV25-1|TRBJ2-3|TRBD2|-|15
TGTGCCAGCAGTGACCTAGCGGGAGTTTGGGATACGCAGTATTTT
CASSDLAGVWDTQYF
>TRBV24-1|TRBJ2-3|TRBD2|-|19
TGTGCCACCAGTGTTGGGACTAGCGGGAGTGGGGTCATCACAGATACGCAGTATTTT
CATSVGTSGSGVITDTQYF
>TRBV11-2|TRBJ1-6|-|few|13
TGTGCCAGCAGTTTCGGACACCGTCCGCCCCTCCACTTT
CASSFGHRPPLHF
>TRBV6-5|TRBJ1-1|-|-|14
TGTGCCAGCAGCCTGGGAGGGGCGGGTGGTGAAGCTTTCTTT
CASSLGGAGGEAFF
>TRBV10-3|TRBJ1-4|TRBD1|once|14
TGTGCCATCAGTACAGGGGGCGCAGATGAAAAACTGTTTTTT
CAISTGGADEKLFF
>TRBV16|TRBJ2-2|TRBD1|-|16
TGTGCCAGCAGCCTGACAGGGGGGACGAACACCGGGGAGCTGTTTTTT
CASSLTGGTNTGELFF
>TRBV7-9|TRBJ2-7|TRBD1|-|17
TGTGCCAGCAGCTTCCCTGACAGGGGGCAGGGTTCCTACGAGCAGTACTTC
CASSFPDRGQGSYEQYF
>TRBV3-1/TRBV3-2|TRBJ1-2|-|-|15
TGTGCCAGCAGAGATACCCAAACTACTAACTATGGCTACACCTTC
CASRDTQTTNYGYTF
>TRBV11-3|TRBJ2-4|-|-|18
TGTGCCAGCAGCTTAGATATCGGCGGTTTTGGGGCCAAAAACATTCAGTACTTC
CASSLDIGGFGAKNIQYF